This TCR beta chain was identified in a study of PD-L1 blockade in urothelial cancer. Pretreatment and on-treatment samples were taken, numbering 1 to 8 per patient. Germline loops: CDR1 MNHEY, CDR2 SVGAGI. V was shortened by 0 bases and J by 1 base, with 6 bases between the two germline ends. CDR3 length: 14 residues. The repertoire was sequenced with immunoSEQ multiplex PCR; TCRdb's copy has only in-frame clones and lacks some. This table holds 41,000 or so clones, approximately 83% found once. The source was PBMCs, collected around atezolizumab (anti-PD-L1) treatment. The TCR comes from a man in his sixties with urothelial cancer. The chain carries TRBV6-5 and TRBJ1-1; no clear D. The CDR3 region has the DNA TGTGCCAGCAGTTACTCGCGGGGGAACACTGAAGCTTTCTTT. Protein sequence: CASSYSRGNTEAFF.